This T cell receptor (beta chain) was identified during a study of blood T cells in healthy people across ages. Germline V gene data show CDR1 as SGDLS and CDR2 as YYNGEE. The ends lost 4 bases at V and 3 bases at J; junction bases unmatched: 7. The CDR3 length is 16 residues. For the second PCR, which ran for about 7 to 12 cycles, a sample-barcoded 5' primer and a J-beta primer mix were used. TCRdb analysed the 5' RACE reads with MiXCR anew, one entry per CDR3 protein. The profile covers approximately 780,000 distinct CDR3 sequences, with 25% to 30% appearing a single time and about 3% taken by the ten largest. This clonotype was observed a handful of times. The data also belong to a second study, concerning T cells of mothers and their children. That paper notes: The overlap seen between related mothers and children slightly exceeded that of unrelated pairs, though not significantly.

V and J are TRBV9 and TRBJ1-2; 12 nucleotides match TRBD1. The sample consisted of blood. The receptor comes from a boy between 5 and 17 years old in good health. This CDR3 is CASSPGQGANDYGYTF. CDR3 in DNA: TGTGCCAGCAGCCCGGGACAGGGGGCAAACGACTATGGCTACACCTTC.